The 10 T cell receptor beta chains presented below share a single source sample, sequenced in a study of blood T cell repertoires in COVID-19. TCRdb's copy holds only in-frame clones and misses some; the assay was immunoSEQ multiplex PCR. The top ten hold under 2% of the sample, which has about 150,000 clones, around three quarters seen once. Sequencing was performed on peripheral blood. The receptor source for this set is an elderly man with acute or convalescent COVID-19.

This clone was seen more than once but under ten times. J is TRBJ1-4 and V is TRBV4-1, with D maybe TRBD1 (6 bases). Germline CDR1 MGHRA, CDR2 YSYEKL. CDR3 length equals 15 residues. The germline V and J ends were trimmed by 1 base and 9 bases, with 15 bases remaining between them. The CDR3 bases are TGCGCCAGCAGCCAAGCCTTACAGGGCAATAAAAAACTGTTTTTT. Translated: CASSQALQGNKKLFF.

The CDR3 here is CASSNLGGMNTEAFF. For the CDR3, the DNA is TGTGCCAGCAGCAACCTCGGGGGAATGAACACTGAAGCTTTCTTT. This sequence joins TRBV13 and TRBJ1-1; the D gene is possibly TRBD1 (5 bases). Germline V CDR1 and CDR2: PRHDT, FYEKMQ (reference sequence). Trimming took 5 bases from V and 0 from J, leaving 13 bases between them. The CDR3 runs 15 residues.

This clone was detected only a few times. This chain uses TRBV6-5 with TRBJ1-4; 7 bases are shared with TRBD1. Germline CDR1 reads MNHEY; CDR2 reads SVGAGI. This CDR3 spans 14 amino acids. J lost 5 bases, V lost 8 bases, and 8 bases had no gene match. CDR3 sequence reads: CASSPTTGNEKLFF. CDR3 in DNA: TGTGCCAGCTCCCCGACGACAGGGAATGAAAAACTGTTTTTT.

The chain links TRBV5-8 to TRBJ2-7; TRBD2 matches at 12 bases. CDR1 is SGHTS and CDR2 is YDEGEE in the germline V gene. Trimming cost V 0 bases and J 4 bases; bases outside gene matches: 17. The CDR3 has 20 residues. This CDR3 is CASSLDAPGVLAGGRYEQYF. In DNA form, the CDR3 reads TGTGCCAGCAGCTTGGACGCGCCGGGGGTACTAGCGGGGGGTCGATACGAGCAGTACTTC.

In this sample, this clone is medium-sized (0.01 to 0.1%). This chain connects TRBV6-1 to TRBJ1-2; 10 nucleotides align to TRBD1. V shed 1 base, J shed 9 bases, and the junction held 5 bases outside the gene matches. CDR1 is MNHNS and CDR2 is SASEGT in the germline V gene. The CDR3 is made up of 14 amino acids. CDR3 protein: CASSEERTGGSYTF. CDR3 coding DNA: TGTGCCAGCAGTGAAGAGCGGACAGGGGGAAGCTACACCTTC.

Here the CDR3 DNA reads TGTGCCAGCAAAGGACAGGGAAGGGGATATGGCTACACCTTC. This translates into CASKGQGRGYGYTF. The V gene is TRBV2, the J gene TRBJ1-2; 8 bases align to TRBD1. V was pared by 7 bases and J by 5 bases, with 9 bases of the junction left unmatched. Per the germline V gene, CDR1 is SNHLY and CDR2 is FYNNEI. This CDR3 comprises 14 residues.

This clone was observed a handful of times. The DNA of the CDR3 is TGCGCCAGCAGCCAAAGGGGGCCGAGCTCCTACAATGAGCAGTTCTTC. Protein: CASSQRGPSSYNEQFF. V gene TRBV4-1 combines with J gene TRBJ2-1; 7 bases fit TRBD1. This CDR3 has 16 amino acids. The germline V gene has CDR1 MGHRA and CDR2 YSYEKL. V lost 2 bases, J lost 0 bases, and 4 bases stayed unmatched.

Regarding this clone: Other nucleotide sequences from this sample produce the same CDR3. Here the CDR3 reads CASSPPGGLAGELFF. As DNA, the CDR3 is TGTGCCAGCAGTCCACCTGGGGGACTAGCCGGGGAGCTGTTTTTT. The chain recombines TRBV2 with TRBJ2-2; 8 nucleotides line up with TRBD2. With V trimmed by 5 bases and J by 6 bases, 8 bases remained unmatched. Germline V gene sequence: CDR1 SNHLY, CDR2 FYNNEI. CDR3 length: 15 amino acids.

This rearrangement joins TRBV3-1 (or the pseudogene TRBV3-2) to TRBJ1-3; 7 bases agree with TRBD1. The CDR3 runs 14 residues. J gave up 7 bases and V 4 bases, and 7 bases lay outside the gene matches. CDR1 is LGHDT, CDR2 YNNKEL, per germline (reference sequence). DNA for the CDR3: TGTGCCAGCAGCCGGACAGGTGTAAGGAACACCATATATTTT. It yields the protein CASSRTGVRNTIYF.

A note on this clone: Different DNA sequences within this sample yield the same CDR3. The chain combines TRBV6-4 with TRBJ2-1; 8 bases align to TRBD1. The CDR3 sequence is 13 residues long. Germline CDR1 reads MRHNA; CDR2 reads SNTAGT. Trimming at V came to 4 bases and at J to 7 bases, leaving 3 bases not matched to a gene. As DNA, the CDR3 is TGTGCCAGCAGTGGGACAGGGAGAAATGAGCAGTTCTTC. It specifies CASSGTGRNEQFF.